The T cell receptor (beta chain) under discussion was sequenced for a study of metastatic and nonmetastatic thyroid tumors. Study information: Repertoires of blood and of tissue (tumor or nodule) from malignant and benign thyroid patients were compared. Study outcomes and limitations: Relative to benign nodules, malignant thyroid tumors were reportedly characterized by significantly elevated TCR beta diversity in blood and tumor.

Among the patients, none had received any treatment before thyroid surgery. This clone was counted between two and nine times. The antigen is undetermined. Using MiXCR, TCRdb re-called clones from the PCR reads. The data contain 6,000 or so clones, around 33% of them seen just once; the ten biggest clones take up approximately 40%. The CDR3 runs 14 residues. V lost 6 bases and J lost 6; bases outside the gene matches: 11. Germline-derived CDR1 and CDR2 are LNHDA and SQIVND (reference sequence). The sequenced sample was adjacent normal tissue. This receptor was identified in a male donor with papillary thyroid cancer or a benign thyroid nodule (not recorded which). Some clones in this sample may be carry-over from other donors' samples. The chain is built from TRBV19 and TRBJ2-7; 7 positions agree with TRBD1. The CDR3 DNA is TGTGCCAGTAGCAGACAGGGCGCGGTCGTCGAGCAGTACTTC. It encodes CASSRQGAVVEQYF.